The rows below give T cell receptor beta chains drawn from one sample of a study of OX40 agonist ivuxolimab in advanced cancers. Clones were read by immunoSEQ multiplex PCR, and TCRdb kept only the in-frame ones, dropping some. In the table there are some 10,000 clones, 78% of which are singletons. The sequences come from CD4+ or CD8+ T cells sorted from blood, collected in a trial of the OX40 agonist ivuxolimab. The receptors derive from an adult with an advanced solid tumor such as melanoma, head and neck, liver or kidney cancer. Both conserved end residues are part of each CDR3. The D gene is left open where the match is weak. Expanded clones get a size class; other rows say once, few or many, or leave the size out.

clone_size d_call j_call v_call cdr3_aa cdr3_nt
NA NA TRBJ2-7 TRBV10-3 CAISDFTSRHEQYF TGTGCCATCAGTGATTTCACTAGTAGGCACGAGCAGTACTTC
few NA TRBJ2-3 TRBV5-1 CASSFDSAGVLDTQYF TGCGCCAGCAGCTTCGACTCGGCTGGGGTTCTAGATACGCAGTATTTT
NA NA TRBJ1-1 TRBV15 CATSRGIPGRNTEAFF TGTGCCACCAGCAGAGGGATTCCGGGGCGGAACACTGAAGCTTTCTTT
once NA TRBJ2-3 TRBV5-6 CASSLGASTDTQYF TGTGCCAGCAGCTTGGGAGCTAGCACAGATACGCAGTATTTT
few NA TRBJ2-5 TRBV7-3 CASSLGAGETQYF TGTGCCAGCAGCTTGGGGGCCGGGGAGACCCAGTACTTC
NA TRBD2 TRBJ2-1 TRBV5-1 CASSTRLAGGNEQFF TGCGCCAGCAGCACAAGACTAGCGGGGGGAAATGAGCAGTTCTTC
NA NA TRBJ2-1 TRBV19 CASSIEDPPVLGEQFF TGTGCCAGTAGTATAGAGGATCCTCCGGTCCTCGGTGAGCAGTTCTTC
NA TRBD2 TRBJ2-7 TRBV27 CASRKRGGSEQYF TGTGCCAGCAGGAAACGGGGGGGTAGCGAGCAGTACTTC
NA NA TRBJ2-7 TRBV27 CASSLFWDKIFDEQYF TGTGCCAGCAGTTTATTTTGGGACAAAATTTTCGACGAGCAGTACTTC
NA TRBD1 TRBJ2-5 TRBV6-5 CASSFSRGIGRETQYF TGTGCCAGCAGTTTCTCCAGGGGGATAGGGCGGGAGACCCAGTACTTC
NA NA TRBJ2-1 TRBV27 CASSEPRDGNNEQFF TGTGCCAGCAGTGAGCCCCGGGACGGAAACAATGAGCAGTTCTTC
NA TRBD2 TRBJ2-7 TRBV19 CASNRAREGGPSYEQYF TGTGCCAGTAACAGGGCGCGGGAGGGAGGGCCCTCCTACGAGCAGTACTTC
NA TRBD2 TRBJ2-2 TRBV27 CASSFGGRAHTGELFF TGTGCCAGCAGTTTCGGCGGGAGGGCCCACACCGGGGAGCTGTTTTTT
NA NA TRBJ2-1 TRBV7-3 CASSLISGPDNEQFF TGTGCCAGCAGCTTAATATCGGGACCCGACAATGAGCAGTTCTTC
NA TRBD1 TRBJ2-2 TRBV7-9 CASDRENTGELFF TGTGCCAGCGACAGGGAGAACACCGGGGAGCTGTTTTTT
few TRBD1 TRBJ2-1 TRBV4-1 CASRIEGTEYNEQFF TGCGCCAGCAGGATCGAAGGGACAGAATACAATGAGCAGTTCTTC
NA NA TRBJ2-2 TRBV27 CASNPHRENTGELFF TGTGCCAGCAACCCTCACCGAGAAAACACCGGGGAGCTGTTTTTT
NA NA TRBJ2-3 TRBV28 CASSFLSGTDTQYF TGTGCCAGCAGTTTTCTTAGCGGAACAGATACGCAGTATTTT
NA NA TRBJ1-1 TRBV2 CASRIRGGTEAFF TGTGCCAGCCGAATAAGGGGGGGGACTGAAGCTTTCTTT
medium-sized TRBD1 TRBJ2-4 TRBV7-2 CASSPGTGTNIQYF TGTGCCAGCAGTCCCGGGACAGGGACAAACATTCAGTACTTC
NA NA TRBJ2-5 TRBV7-2 CASSPGASQETQYF TGTGCCAGCAGCCCAGGGGCGTCCCAAGAGACCCAGTACTTC
NA TRBD1 TRBJ1-4 TRBV28 CASSFLDRAEKLFF TGTGCCAGCAGTTTTCTGGACAGGGCGGAAAAACTGTTTTTT
NA NA TRBJ2-2 TRBV6-1 CAYLKNTGELFF TGTGCCTACCTCAAGAACACCGGGGAGCTGTTTTTT
NA NA TRBJ2-7 TRBV27 CASSSLGGGLSYEQYF TGTGCCAGCAGCTCCCTAGGGGGAGGCCTCTCCTACGAGCAGTACTTC
NA NA TRBJ2-5 TRBV5-6 CASHVGPSSGETQYF TGTGCCAGCCACGTGGGCCCGTCTTCCGGAGAGACCCAGTACTTC
NA NA TRBJ2-2 TRBV27 CASSLVGTNTGELFF TGTGCCAGCAGTTTAGTCGGAACGAACACCGGGGAGCTGTTTTTT
NA NA TRBJ2-7 TRBV4-1 CASSQAIAPAAYEQYF TGCGCCAGCAGCCAAGCGATAGCCCCCGCGGCCTACGAGCAGTACTTC
NA NA TRBJ2-2 TRBV7-9 CASSLVSGNGELFF TGTGCCAGCAGCTTAGTGAGTGGGAACGGGGAGCTGTTTTTT
NA TRBD1 TRBJ1-1 TRBV28 CASSLDRGPNTEAFF TGTGCCAGCAGTTTGGACAGGGGGCCGAACACTGAAGCTTTCTTT
NA TRBD1 TRBJ2-7 TRBV6-6 CASTDRGIIYEQYF TGTGCCAGCACAGACAGGGGGATAATCTACGAGCAGTACTTC
NA TRBD2 TRBJ2-7 TRBV28 CASRGTSGSSYEQYF TGTGCCAGCAGGGGGACTAGCGGGAGCTCCTACGAGCAGTACTTC
NA TRBD1 TRBJ2-7 TRBV5-4 CASSLGGQTYEQYF TGTGCCAGCAGCTTAGGGGGCCAAACCTACGAGCAGTACTTC
NA TRBD2 TRBJ2-5 TRBV27 CASSNILAGVSETQYF TGTGCCAGCAGCAATATCCTAGCGGGAGTGAGCGAGACCCAGTACTTC
NA TRBD1 TRBJ2-1 TRBV19 CASLPSGTGNNEQFF TGTGCCAGTCTACCCTCCGGGACAGGTAACAATGAGCAGTTCTTC
NA NA TRBJ1-2 TRBV9 CASSVGRETETYGYTF TGTGCCAGCAGCGTAGGTCGGGAGACAGAAACCTATGGCTACACCTTC
NA NA TRBJ2-7 TRBV29-1 CSVEGGAREQYF TGCAGCGTTGAAGGGGGGGCGCGCGAGCAGTACTTC
NA TRBD2 TRBJ2-1 TRBV9 CASSSRTSGIRNEQFF TGTGCCAGCAGCTCCCGGACTAGCGGGATACGCAATGAGCAGTTCTTC